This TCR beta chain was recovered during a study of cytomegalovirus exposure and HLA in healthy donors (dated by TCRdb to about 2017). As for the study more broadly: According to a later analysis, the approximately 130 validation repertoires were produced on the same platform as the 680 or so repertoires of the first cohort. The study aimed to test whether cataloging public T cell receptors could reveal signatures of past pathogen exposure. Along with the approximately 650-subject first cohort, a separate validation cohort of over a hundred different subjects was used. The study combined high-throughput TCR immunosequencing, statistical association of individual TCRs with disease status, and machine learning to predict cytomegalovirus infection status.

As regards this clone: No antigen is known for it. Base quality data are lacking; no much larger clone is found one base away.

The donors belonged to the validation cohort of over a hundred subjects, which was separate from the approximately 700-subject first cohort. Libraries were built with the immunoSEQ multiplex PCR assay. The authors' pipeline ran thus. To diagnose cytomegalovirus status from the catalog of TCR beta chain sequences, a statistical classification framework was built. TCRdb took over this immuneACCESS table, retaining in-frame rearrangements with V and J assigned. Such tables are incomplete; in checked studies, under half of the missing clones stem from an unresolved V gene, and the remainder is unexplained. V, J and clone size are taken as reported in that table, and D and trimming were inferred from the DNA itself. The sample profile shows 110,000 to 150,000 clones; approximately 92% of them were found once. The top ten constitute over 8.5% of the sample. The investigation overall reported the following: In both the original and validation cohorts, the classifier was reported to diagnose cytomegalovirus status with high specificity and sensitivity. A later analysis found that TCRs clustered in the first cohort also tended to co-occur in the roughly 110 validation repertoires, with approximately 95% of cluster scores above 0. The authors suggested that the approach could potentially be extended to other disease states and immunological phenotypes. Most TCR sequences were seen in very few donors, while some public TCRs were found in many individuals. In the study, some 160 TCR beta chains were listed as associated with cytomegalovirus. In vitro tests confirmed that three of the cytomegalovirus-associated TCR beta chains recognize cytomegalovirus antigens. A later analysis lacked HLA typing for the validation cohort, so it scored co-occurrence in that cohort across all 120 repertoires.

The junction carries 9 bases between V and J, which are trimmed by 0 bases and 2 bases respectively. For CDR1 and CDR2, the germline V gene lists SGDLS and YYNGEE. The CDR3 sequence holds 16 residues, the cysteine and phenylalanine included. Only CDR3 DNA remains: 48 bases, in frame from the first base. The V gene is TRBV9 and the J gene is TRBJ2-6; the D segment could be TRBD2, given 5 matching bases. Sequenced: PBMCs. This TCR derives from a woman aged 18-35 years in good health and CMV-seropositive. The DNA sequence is TGTGCCAGCAGCGTAGGAGGGCGGGCTGGGGCCAACGTCCTGACTTTC. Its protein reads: CASSVGGRAGANVLTF.